This T cell receptor beta chain derives from a study of blood T cells in healthy people across ages. Regarding the study as a whole: Per million T cells, TCR beta diversity dropped about linearly as age rose. Diversity estimates drawn from one million T cells were deemed underestimates.

There are many counts of this clonotype. Its target is unknown. Collection of around 9.3 milliliters of peripheral blood was performed for each donor. Combining a sample-barcoded 5' primer with a J-beta primer mix, a second PCR ran for about 6 to 12 cycles. Sequencing yielded, for each sample, at least 3 million paired-end reads carrying CDR3. Using its own MiXCR run on the 5' RACE reads, TCRdb lists one record per CDR3 protein. The table includes approximately 1.5 million distinct CDR3 sequences, roughly 43% detected once. Sequencing was done on a sample of blood. The receptor comes from a young woman in good health.

The CDR3 sequence: CASSSGRLAKNIQYF. CDR3 nucleotides: TGTGCCAGCAGCTCCGGACGGTTAGCCAAAAACATTCAGTACTTC. This chain joins TRBV7-9 and TRBJ2-4; the D is unclear. This CDR3 region has 15 residues. CDR1 is SEHNR, CDR2 FQNEAQ, per germline (reference sequence). V lost 4 bases and J 0 bases, leaving 10 bases between the germline ends.